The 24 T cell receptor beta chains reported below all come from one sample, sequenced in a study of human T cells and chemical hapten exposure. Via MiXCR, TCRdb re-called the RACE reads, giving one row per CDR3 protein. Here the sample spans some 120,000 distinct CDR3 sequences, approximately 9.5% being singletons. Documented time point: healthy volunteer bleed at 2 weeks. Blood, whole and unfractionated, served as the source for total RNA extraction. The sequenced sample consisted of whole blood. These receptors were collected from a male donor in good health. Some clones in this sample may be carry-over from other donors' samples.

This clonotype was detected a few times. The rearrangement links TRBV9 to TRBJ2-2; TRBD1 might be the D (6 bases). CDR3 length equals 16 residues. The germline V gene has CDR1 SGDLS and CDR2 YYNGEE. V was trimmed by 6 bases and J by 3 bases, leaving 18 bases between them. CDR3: CASTEQGTVYTGELFF. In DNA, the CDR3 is TGTGCCAGCACCGAACAGGGTACCGTATACACCGGGGAGCTGTTTTTT.

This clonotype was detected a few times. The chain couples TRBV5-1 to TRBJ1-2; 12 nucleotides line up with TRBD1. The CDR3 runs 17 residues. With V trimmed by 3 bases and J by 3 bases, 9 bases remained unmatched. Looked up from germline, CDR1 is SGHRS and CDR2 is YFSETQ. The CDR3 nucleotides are TGCGCCAGCAGCTACGGGACAGGGGGCCCCGGTGACTATGGCTACACCTTC. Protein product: CASSYGTGGPGDYGYTF.

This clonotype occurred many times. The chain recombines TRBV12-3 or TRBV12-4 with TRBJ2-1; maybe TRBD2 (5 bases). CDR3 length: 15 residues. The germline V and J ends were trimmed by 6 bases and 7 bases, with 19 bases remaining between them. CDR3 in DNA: TGTGCCAGCAGCGCCACTAGGGCTGGAAGTAATGAGCAGTTCTTC. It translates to CASSATRAGSNEQFF.

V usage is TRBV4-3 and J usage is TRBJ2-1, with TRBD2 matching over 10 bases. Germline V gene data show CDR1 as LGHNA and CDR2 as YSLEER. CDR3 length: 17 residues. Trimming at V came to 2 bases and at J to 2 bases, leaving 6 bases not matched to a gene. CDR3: CASSQTSGGATYNEQFF. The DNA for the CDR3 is TGCGCCAGCAGCCAAACCAGCGGGGGGGCCACCTACAATGAGCAGTTCTTC.

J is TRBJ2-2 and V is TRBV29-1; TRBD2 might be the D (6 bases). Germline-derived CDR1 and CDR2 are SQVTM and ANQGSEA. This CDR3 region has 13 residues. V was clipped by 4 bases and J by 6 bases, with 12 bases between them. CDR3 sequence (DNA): TGCAGCGTTGCCGGGGGAAAGGCCGGGGAGCTGTTTTTT. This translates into CSVAGGKAGELFF.

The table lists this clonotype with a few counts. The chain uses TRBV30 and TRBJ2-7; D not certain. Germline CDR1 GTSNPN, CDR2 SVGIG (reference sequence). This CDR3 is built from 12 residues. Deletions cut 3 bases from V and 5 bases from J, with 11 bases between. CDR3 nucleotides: TGTGCCTGGAGACCTTCGGGCCACGAGCAGTACTTC. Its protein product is CAWRPSGHEQYF.

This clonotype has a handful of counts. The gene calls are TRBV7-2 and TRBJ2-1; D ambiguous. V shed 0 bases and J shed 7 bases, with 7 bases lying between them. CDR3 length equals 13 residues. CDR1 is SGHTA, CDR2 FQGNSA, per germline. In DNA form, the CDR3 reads TGTGCCAGCAGCTTAGCTTTTGAGAATGAGCAGTTCTTC. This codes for CASSLAFENEQFF. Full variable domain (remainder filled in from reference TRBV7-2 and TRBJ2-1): GAGVSQSPSNKVTEKGKDVELRCDPISGHTALYWYRQSLGQGLEFLIYFQGNSAPDKSGLPSDRFSAERTGGSVSTLTIQRTQQEDSAVYLCASSLAFENEQFFGPGTRLTVL.

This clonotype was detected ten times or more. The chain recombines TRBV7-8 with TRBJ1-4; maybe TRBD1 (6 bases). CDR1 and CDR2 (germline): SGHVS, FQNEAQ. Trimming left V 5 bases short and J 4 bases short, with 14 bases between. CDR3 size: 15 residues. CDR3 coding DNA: TGTGCCAGCAGCGCGGAGAGGGGGGATAATGAAAAACTGTTTTTT. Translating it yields CASSAERGDNEKLFF.

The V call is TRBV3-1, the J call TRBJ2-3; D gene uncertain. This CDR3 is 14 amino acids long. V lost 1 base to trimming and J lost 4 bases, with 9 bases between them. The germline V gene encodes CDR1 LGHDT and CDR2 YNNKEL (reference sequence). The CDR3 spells CASSQVWRADTQYF. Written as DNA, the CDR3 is TGTGCCAGCAGCCAAGTCTGGCGCGCAGATACGCAGTATTTT.

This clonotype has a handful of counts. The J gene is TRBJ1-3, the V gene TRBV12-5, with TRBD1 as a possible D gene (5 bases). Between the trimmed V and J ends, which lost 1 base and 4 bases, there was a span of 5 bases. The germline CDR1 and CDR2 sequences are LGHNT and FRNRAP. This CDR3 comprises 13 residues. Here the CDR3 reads CASGLGQGNTIYF. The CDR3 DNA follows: TGTGCTAGTGGTTTGGGACAGGGAAACACCATATATTTT. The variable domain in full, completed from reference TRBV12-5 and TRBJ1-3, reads DARVTQTPRHKVTEMGQEVTMRCQPILGHNTVFWYRQTMMQGLELLAYFRNRAPLDDSGMPKDRFSAEMPDATLATLKIQPSEPRDSAVYFCASGLGQGNTIYFGEGSWLTVV.

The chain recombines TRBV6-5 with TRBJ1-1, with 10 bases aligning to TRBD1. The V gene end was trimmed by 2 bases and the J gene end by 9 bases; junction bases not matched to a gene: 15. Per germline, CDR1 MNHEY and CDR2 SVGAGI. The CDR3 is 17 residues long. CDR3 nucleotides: TGTGCCAGCAGTTACACACCTACTGGACAGGGGGATGGTAAAGCTTTCTTT. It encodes CASSYTPTGQGDGKAFF.

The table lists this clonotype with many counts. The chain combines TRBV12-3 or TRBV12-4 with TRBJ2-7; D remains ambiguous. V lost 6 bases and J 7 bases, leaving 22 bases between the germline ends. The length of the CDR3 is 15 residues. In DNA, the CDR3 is TGTGCCAGCAGCCCGACCGGCAGCCGTTTGTGGGAGCAGTACTTC. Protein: CASSPTGSRLWEQYF.

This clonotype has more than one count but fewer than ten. This CDR3 is CASTILPGNTEAFF. The CDR3, as DNA: TGTGCCAGCACCATACTCCCGGGAAACACTGAAGCTTTCTTT. The chain is built from TRBV18 and TRBJ1-1; D unresolved. Between the trimmed V and J ends, which lost 8 bases and 2 bases, there was a span of 15 bases. Germline V lookup: CDR1 KGHSH, CDR2 LQKENI. CDR3 length equals 14 residues.

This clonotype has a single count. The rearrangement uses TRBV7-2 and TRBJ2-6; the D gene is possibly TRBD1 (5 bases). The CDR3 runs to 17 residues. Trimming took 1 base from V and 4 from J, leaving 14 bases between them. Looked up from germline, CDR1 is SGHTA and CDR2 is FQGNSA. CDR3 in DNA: TGTGCCAGCAGCTTAGTGGGGCTAGTGGGCGGGGCCAACGTCCTGACTTTC. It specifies CASSLVGLVGGANVLTF.

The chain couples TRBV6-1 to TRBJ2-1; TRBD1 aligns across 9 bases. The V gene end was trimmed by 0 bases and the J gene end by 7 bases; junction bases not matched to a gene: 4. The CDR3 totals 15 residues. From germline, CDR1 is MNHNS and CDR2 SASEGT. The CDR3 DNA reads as TGTGCCAGCAGTGAAGCCGGACAGGGGCGGAATGAGCAGTTCTTC. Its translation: CASSEAGQGRNEQFF.

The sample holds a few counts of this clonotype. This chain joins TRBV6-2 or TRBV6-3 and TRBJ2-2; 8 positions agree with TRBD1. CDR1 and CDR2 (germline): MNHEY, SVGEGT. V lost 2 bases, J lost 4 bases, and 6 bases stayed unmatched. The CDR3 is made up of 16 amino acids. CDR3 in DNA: TGTGCCAGCAGTTACGGGACAGGCTTAAGCACCGGGGAGCTGTTTTTT. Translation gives CASSYGTGLSTGELFF.

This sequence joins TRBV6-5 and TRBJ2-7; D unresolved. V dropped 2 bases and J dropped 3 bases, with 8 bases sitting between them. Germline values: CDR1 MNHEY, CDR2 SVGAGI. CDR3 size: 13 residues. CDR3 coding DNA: TGTGCCAGCAGTTACGGCAGGAACTACGAGCAGTACTTC. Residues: CASSYGRNYEQYF.

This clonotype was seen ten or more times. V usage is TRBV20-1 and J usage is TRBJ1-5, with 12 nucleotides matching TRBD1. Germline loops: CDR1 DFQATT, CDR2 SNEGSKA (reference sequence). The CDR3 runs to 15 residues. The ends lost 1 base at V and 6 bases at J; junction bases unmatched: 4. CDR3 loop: CSARAGTGGSQPQHF. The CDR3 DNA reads TGCAGTGCTAGAGCCGGGACAGGGGGCTCTCAGCCCCAGCATTTT.

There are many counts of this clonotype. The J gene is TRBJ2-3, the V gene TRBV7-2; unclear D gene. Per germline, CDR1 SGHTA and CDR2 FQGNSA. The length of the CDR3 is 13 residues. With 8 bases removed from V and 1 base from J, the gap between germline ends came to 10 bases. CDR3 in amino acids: CASGQSRTDTQYF. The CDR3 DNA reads TGTGCCAGCGGCCAGAGCCGCACAGATACGCAGTATTTT.

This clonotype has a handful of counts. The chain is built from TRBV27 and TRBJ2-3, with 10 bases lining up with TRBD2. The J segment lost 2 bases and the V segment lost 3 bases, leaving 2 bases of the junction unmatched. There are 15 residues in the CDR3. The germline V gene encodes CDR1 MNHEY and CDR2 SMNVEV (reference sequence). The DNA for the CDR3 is TGTGCCAGCAGTTTGGGGACTAGCGTCACAGATACGCAGTATTTT. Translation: CASSLGTSVTDTQYF.

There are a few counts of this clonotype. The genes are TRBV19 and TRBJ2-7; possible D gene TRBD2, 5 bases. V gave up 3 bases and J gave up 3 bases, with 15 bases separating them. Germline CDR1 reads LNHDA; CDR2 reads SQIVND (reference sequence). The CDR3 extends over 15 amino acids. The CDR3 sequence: CASSMGGLPDYEQYF. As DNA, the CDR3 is TGTGCCAGTAGTATGGGTGGACTCCCCGACTACGAGCAGTACTTC.

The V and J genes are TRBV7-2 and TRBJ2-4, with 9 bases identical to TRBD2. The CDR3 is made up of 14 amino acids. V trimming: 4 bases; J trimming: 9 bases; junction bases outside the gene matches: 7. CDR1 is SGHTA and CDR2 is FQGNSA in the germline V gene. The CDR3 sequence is CASSSLAGGGIQYF. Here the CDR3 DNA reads TGTGCCAGCAGCTCACTCGCGGGGGGGGGCATTCAGTACTTC.

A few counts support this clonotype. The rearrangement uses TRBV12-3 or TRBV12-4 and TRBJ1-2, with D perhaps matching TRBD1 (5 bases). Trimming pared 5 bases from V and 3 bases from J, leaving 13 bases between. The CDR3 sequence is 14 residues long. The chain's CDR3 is CASSTGGLYYGYTF. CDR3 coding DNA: TGTGCCAGCAGTACAGGAGGCCTATACTATGGCTACACCTTC.

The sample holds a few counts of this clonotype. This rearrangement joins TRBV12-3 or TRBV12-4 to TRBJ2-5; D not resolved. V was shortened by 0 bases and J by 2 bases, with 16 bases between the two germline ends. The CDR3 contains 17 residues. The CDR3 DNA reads TGTGCCAGCAGTTTAGCCCTCGGTGGACCGACACAAGAGACCCAGTACTTC. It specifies CASSLALGGPTQETQYF.